This T cell receptor (beta chain) appears in the sequencing data of a study of cytomegalovirus exposure and HLA in healthy donors. The CDR3 sequence is 16 residues long. Germline assignment: CDR1 GTSNPN and CDR2 SVGIG (reference sequence). The V gene end was trimmed by 4 bases and the J gene end by 2 bases; junction bases not matched to a gene: 10. Study observations and caveats: That first-cohort TCR clusters tended to co-occur in the approximately 120 validation repertoires was found in a later analysis. The study labeled 150 to 200 TCR beta chains cytomegalovirus-associated.

As for this clone: The antigen is unknown.

Some clones are missing from TCRdb's copy, which holds only in-frame ones; the method was immunoSEQ multiplex PCR. Here the sample spans roughly 220,000 clones, roughly 88% being singletons. The gene calls are TRBV30 and TRBJ2-3; 9 nucleotides align to TRBD1. Sequencing used PBMCs. The TCR originated in a woman under 40 in good health and CMV-seropositive. CDR3 bases: TGTGCCTGGACCGATCGGACAGGGGACGCCACAGATACGCAGTATTTT. It specifies CAWTDRTGDATDTQYF. Full variable domain (rest looked up from reference TRBV30 and TRBJ2-3): SQTIHQWPATLVQPVGSPLSLECTVEGTSNPNLYWYRQAAGRGLQLLFYSVGIGQISSEVPQNLSASRPQDRQFILSSKKLLLSDSGFYLCAWTDRTGDATDTQYFGPGTRLTVL.